The rows below give T cell receptor beta chains drawn from one sample of a study of blood T cells in healthy people across ages. TCRdb re-analysed the 5' RACE reads in MiXCR, keeping a single row per CDR3 protein. The sample consists of approximately 800,000 distinct CDR3 sequences, around 36% of them appearing once. The sample was blood. All receptors come from a man between 18 and 29 years old in good health. CDR3s include the opening cysteine and the closing phenylalanine or tryptophan. D genes are given only for firm matches. Some rows mark clone size as missing; the rest say once, few, many or name a class of expanded clone.

J gene | D gene | clone size | V gene | CDR3 DNA | CDR3 protein
TRBJ2-2 | TRBD2 | - | TRBV15 | TGTGCCACCAGCAGAGATGGGGGGGCCGGGGAGCTGTTTTTT | CATSRDGGAGELFF
TRBJ1-6 | - | few | TRBV6-6 | TGTGCCAGCGACGAGAATAATTCACCCCTCCACTTT | CASDENNSPLHF
TRBJ1-5 | - | - | TRBV12-3/TRBV12-4 | TGTGCCAGCAGAACCAGGGGAGCCAATCAGCCCCAGCATTTT | CASRTRGANQPQHF
TRBJ2-3 | TRBD1 | few | TRBV5-4 | TGTGCCAGCAGCTTGAGGGACAGGGGCCGAGATACGCAGTATTTT | CASSLRDRGRDTQYF
TRBJ2-3 | - | - | TRBV27 | TGTGCCAGCAGTGGATCTTTTACAGATACGCAGTATTTT | CASSGSFTDTQYF
TRBJ2-5 | TRBD2 | - | TRBV4-3 | TGCGCCAGCAGCCAAGGGGAGGGAGTGGGGGAGACCCAGTACTTC | CASSQGEGVGETQYF
TRBJ1-2 | TRBD1 | - | TRBV9 | TGTGCCAGCAGCGTAGTCGAGTCCGGGACAGGGATTTTTGGCTACACCTTC | CASSVVESGTGIFGYTF
TRBJ2-1 | TRBD2 | many | TRBV11-2 | TGTGCCAGCAGCTCTAGCGGGGGGGCCAACAATGAGCAGTTCTTC | CASSSSGGANNEQFF
TRBJ2-7 | TRBD1 | - | TRBV5-1 | TGCGCCAGCAGTTTCTTCTCAGGGGGCCACCTGAAGAACGAGCAGTACTTC | CASSFFSGGHLKNEQYF
TRBJ2-1 | - | - | TRBV4-3 | TGCGCCAGCAGCCAAGGCCAGGGGAGGGTGAATGAGCAGTTCTTC | CASSQGQGRVNEQFF
TRBJ2-2 | - | - | TRBV6-5 | TGTGCCAGCAGTTACTCGACGCCCGGGGAGCTGTTTTTT | CASSYSTPGELFF
TRBJ2-2 | - | - | TRBV28 | TGTGCCAGCAGTTTTTTCCCGGGCGGGGAGCTGTTTTTT | CASSFFPGGELFF
TRBJ1-2 | - | - | TRBV7-9 | TGTGCCAGCAGCCCCCCGGGGCCCCAGAGAGATGGCTACACCTTC | CASSPPGPQRDGYTF